The 3 T cell receptor beta chains in this list originate from one sample, sequenced in a study of cytomegalovirus exposure and HLA in healthy donors. Primers: 60 Vbeta forward and 13 Jbeta reverse. Assay used: immunoSEQ multiplex PCR; TCRdb lists only in-frame clones, some missing. The sample consists of 100,000 or so clones, approximately 70% of them appearing once. Specimen: PBMCs. These receptor sequences come from a man in his thirties or forties in good health and CMV-seropositive.

This clone came up a few times. The chain carries TRBV20-1 and TRBJ1-1; D call uncertain. This CDR3 has 11 residues. V gave up 6 bases and J gave up 5 bases, with 10 bases separating them. The germline V gene has CDR1 DFQATT and CDR2 SNEGSKA (reference sequence). Here the CDR3 reads CSAPRWTEAFF. CDR3 in DNA: TGCAGTGCCCCCCGGTGGACTGAAGCTTTCTTT.

The V call is TRBV19, the J call TRBJ1-3, with a weak D call TRBD1 (5 bases). V lost 3 bases, J lost 4 bases, and 10 bases lay in between. The germline CDR1 and CDR2 sequences are LNHDA and SQIVND (reference sequence). The CDR3 is made up of 14 amino acids. The CDR3 spells CASSIQTAGNTIYF. The CDR3 DNA sequence: TGTGCCAGTAGTATTCAGACAGCCGGAAACACCATATATTTT. The full variable domain, completed using reference TRBV19 and TRBJ1-3, is DGGITQSPKYLFRKEGQNVTLSCEQNLNHDAMYWYRQDPGQGLRLIYYSQIVNDFQKGDIAEGYSVSREKKESFPLTVTSAQKNPTAFYLCASSIQTAGNTIYFGEGSWLTVV.

V is TRBV18 and J is TRBJ2-7; 8 bases are shared with TRBD1. V was pared by 3 bases and J by 2 bases, with 9 bases of the junction left unmatched. The CDR3 is made up of 16 amino acids. CDR1 and CDR2 (germline): KGHSH, LQKENI. The CDR3 DNA reads TGTGCCAGCTCACCGTTCGGACAGGGAACCCCCTACGAGCAGTACTTC. The encoded protein is CASSPFGQGTPYEQYF.